These 20 T cell receptor beta chains were all obtained from the same sample, sequenced in a study of T cells in Graves' hyperthyroidism and ophthalmopathy. There were TCR beta CDR3 regions amplified from RNA transcripts. The HTBI primer set drove a first-round RT-PCR of the TCR CDR3. In TCRdb, the multiplex PCR reads were re-called with MiXCR into one record per CDR3 protein. Of 340,000 or so distinct CDR3 sequences listed, over 15% are singletons. Specimen: blood. These receptor sequences come from a man aged 30 to 45 with Graves' hyperthyroidism.

This clonotype was detected ten times or more. The chain couples TRBV28 to TRBJ2-1, with D perhaps matching TRBD2 (5 bases). Trimming cost V 2 bases and J 9 bases, with 17 bases left between them. The length of the CDR3 is 15 residues. Germline-derived CDR1 and CDR2 are MDHEN and SYDVKM. The CDR3 here is CASSLVASWDLEQFF. CDR3 bases: TGTGCCAGCAGTTTAGTCGCTAGCTGGGATCTTGAGCAGTTCTTC.

The table lists this clonotype with many counts. The chain has TRBV20-1 and TRBJ2-1; maybe TRBD1 (6 bases). Trimming shortened V by 0 bases and J by 8 bases, and 14 bases separated the two germline ends. The CDR3 has 14 amino acids. Germline CDR1 reads DFQATT; CDR2 reads SNEGSKA (reference sequence). The CDR3 is CSAREQGMGDEQFF. Here the CDR3 DNA reads TGCAGTGCTAGAGAACAGGGTATGGGGGATGAGCAGTTCTTC.

The chain combines TRBV11-2 with TRBJ1-2; possibly TRBD1 for D (6 bases). V lost 1 base and J lost 8, with 14 bases in between. The CDR3 is 14 amino acids. In germline, CDR1 is SGHAT, CDR2 FQNNGV. The CDR3 coding sequence is TGTGCCAGCAGCTTAGTGGGCGGGGGCCGGGGCTACACCTTC. Translation: CASSLVGGGRGYTF. The entire variable domain, with the rest obtained from reference TRBV11-2 and TRBJ1-2, is as follows: EAGVAQSPRYKIIEKRQSVAFWCNPISGHATLYWYQQILGQGPKLLIQFQNNGVVDDSQLPKDRFSAERLKGVDSTLKIQPAKLEDSAVYLCASSLVGGGRGYTFGSGTRLTVV.

This clonotype was found many times. V and J are TRBV30 and TRBJ1-1; D unresolved. V lost 0 bases and J 4 bases, leaving 9 bases between the germline ends. The CDR3 runs 13 residues. Germline CDR1 is GTSNPN and CDR2 is SVGIG (reference sequence). The CDR3 DNA reads TGTGCCTGGAGTGTCTTTTCGCGCACTGAAGCTTTCTTT. Its protein product is CAWSVFSRTEAFF.

This clonotype was counted only a few times. The chain recombines TRBV7-8 with TRBJ1-4, with 8 nucleotides matching TRBD1. The trim removed 5 bases at V and 0 bases at J, leaving 8 bases unmatched. Germline lookup yields CDR1 SGHVS and CDR2 FQNEAQ. This CDR3 is built from 17 residues. The chain's CDR3 is CASSKDRGLATNEKLFF. DNA for the CDR3: TGTGCCAGCAGCAAAGACAGGGGCTTGGCAACTAATGAAAAACTGTTTTTT.

This clonotype was counted ten times or more. J is TRBJ2-5 and V is TRBV27, with 10 nucleotides matching TRBD2. CDR1 is MNHEY and CDR2 is SMNVEV in the germline V gene (reference sequence). Unmatched junction bases numbered 9, after V lost 3 bases and J lost 5 bases. CDR3 length equals 16 residues. CDR3 residues: CASSLVSGRAGETQYF. The CDR3 DNA is TGTGCCAGCAGTTTGGTCAGCGGGAGGGCCGGGGAGACCCAGTACTTC.

The rearrangement uses TRBV6-6 and TRBJ2-7; D is uncertain. Trimming left V 2 bases short and J 0 bases short, with 17 bases between. This CDR3 is built from 17 residues. Germline V gives CDR1 MNHNY, CDR2 SVGAGI (reference sequence). CDR3 amino acids: CASSYARQGTPSYEQYF. CDR3 DNA: TGTGCCAGCAGTTACGCCCGACAAGGAACCCCCTCCTACGAGCAGTACTTC.

Only a few counts were recorded for this clonotype. V gene TRBV6-1 combines with J gene TRBJ1-1; 10 positions agree with TRBD1. Germline lookup yields CDR1 MNHNS and CDR2 SASEGT. The ends lost 4 bases at V and 0 bases at J; junction bases unmatched: 2. This CDR3 has 15 residues. CDR3 residues: CASSGDRGLNTEAFF. The CDR3 region has the DNA TGTGCCAGCAGTGGGGACAGGGGTTTGAACACTGAAGCTTTCTTT.

This clonotype was seen only a few times. This chain uses TRBV5-1 with TRBJ2-3; 10 bases agree with TRBD1. The CDR3 consists of 14 residues. V trimming: 5 bases; J trimming: 4 bases; junction bases outside the gene matches: 4. The V gene's germline CDR1 is SGHRS and CDR2 YFSETQ. In DNA form, the CDR3 reads TGCGCCAGCAGTTCGGACAGGGGGGCAGATACGCAGTATTTT. Its protein is CASSSDRGADTQYF.

This clonotype occurred a few times. The chain is built from TRBV29-1 and TRBJ2-4, with D perhaps TRBD1 or TRBD2 (6 bases each). With 1 base removed from V and 6 bases from J, the gap between germline ends came to 13 bases. Germline V gene data show CDR1 as SQVTM and CDR2 as ANQGSEA. The CDR3 is made up of 14 amino acids. CDR3 sequence (DNA): TGCAGCGTTGAAGGGGGGGCGGACGGAAACATTCAGTACTTC. This encodes CSVEGGADGNIQYF.

This clonotype was observed many times. The V gene is TRBV30, the J gene TRBJ1-1, with D hard to call. Germline-derived CDR1 and CDR2 are GTSNPN and SVGIG (reference sequence). The CDR3 length is 11 residues. V was shortened by 3 bases and J by 2 bases, with 4 bases between the two germline ends. CDR3 DNA: TGTGCCTGGAGGTTTAACACTGAAGCTTTCTTT. It encodes CAWRFNTEAFF.

This clonotype has more than one count but fewer than ten. The gene calls are TRBV5-5 and TRBJ2-1; TRBD1 agrees at 7 bases. The CDR3 runs 12 residues. CDR1 and CDR2 from the germline V gene are SGHKS and YYEKEE (reference sequence). J gave up 9 bases and V 3 bases, and 3 bases lay outside the gene matches. CDR3 in amino acids: CASSSGTAEQFF. The CDR3 coding sequence is TGTGCCAGCAGCTCCGGGACAGCTGAGCAGTTCTTC.

CDR3 loop: CASSIRQGETQYF. CDR3 bases: TGTGCCAGCAGCATAAGACAGGGAGAGACCCAGTACTTC. The chain is built from TRBV7-3 and TRBJ2-5, with 7 bases matching TRBD1. The germline V gene encodes CDR1 SGHTA and CDR2 FQGTGA. This CDR3 contains 13 residues. V dropped 5 bases and J dropped 4; count of bases not matched to a gene: 4. The full variable domain, rest sourced from reference TRBV7-3 and TRBJ2-5, is GAGVSQTPSNKVTEKGKYVELRCDPISGHTALYWYRQSLGQGPEFLIYFQGTGAADDSGLPNDRFFAVRPEGSVSTLKIQRTERGDSAVYLCASSIRQGETQYFGPGTRLLVL.

The table lists this clonotype with many counts. The chain has TRBV5-1 and TRBJ2-7, with 9 bases matching TRBD1. The CDR3 spans 17 residues. Germline V gene lookup returns CDR1 SGHRS and CDR2 YFSETQ. J was trimmed by 0 bases and V by 4 bases; bases with no gene match: 11. This CDR3 is CASSIVPTGGNSYEQYF. In nucleotides, the CDR3 is TGCGCCAGCAGCATTGTACCCACAGGGGGCAACTCCTACGAGCAGTACTTC.

This clonotype has at least ten counts. This chain connects TRBV30 to TRBJ1-1; D is undetermined. Trimming left V 3 bases short and J 1 base short, with 6 bases between. Per germline, CDR1 GTSNPN and CDR2 SVGIG (reference sequence). There are 12 residues in the CDR3. The CDR3 bases are TGTGCCTGGAGCGGAGGGAACACTGAAGCTTTCTTT. It specifies CAWSGGNTEAFF.

CDR3 nucleotide sequence: TGCGCCAGCAGCCAAGGGGTGGGGACTAATGAAAAACTGTTTTTT. This encodes CASSQGVGTNEKLFF. The V call is TRBV4-1, the J call TRBJ1-4; D remains unclear. Germline V gene sequence: CDR1 MGHRA, CDR2 YSYEKL. Trimming took 1 base from V and 2 from J, leaving 8 bases between them. This CDR3 has 15 residues.

This clonotype came up a few times. The chain is built from TRBV7-6 and TRBJ1-1; 9 bases match TRBD1. This CDR3 comprises 15 residues. V shed 6 bases and J 11 bases; nucleotides not matched to a gene: 16. The germline V gene has CDR1 SGHVS and CDR2 FNYEAQ. The CDR3 coding sequence is TGTGCCAGCAGGCTCTCACAGGGGGCAAATTCGGGTGCTTTCTTT. Amino acid sequence: CASRLSQGANSGAFF.

This clonotype showed up many times. This chain connects TRBV10-3 to TRBJ2-7; D is perhaps TRBD2 (5 bases). The germline V gene encodes CDR1 ENHRY and CDR2 SYGVKD. The ends were cut back, 4 bases at V and 3 bases at J, with 10 bases in the middle. The CDR3 contains 13 residues. The CDR3 DNA sequence: TGTGCCATCAGTGCGGGCGGACTCTACGAGCAGTACTTC. Translation gives CAISAGGLYEQYF.

The chain couples TRBV5-1 to TRBJ2-7; tentatively, D is TRBD1 (6 bases). Germline values: CDR1 SGHRS, CDR2 YFSETQ. CDR3 length: 14 residues. Trimming took off 3 bases at V and 3 bases at J, with 13 bases between the two ends. CDR3 DNA: TGCGCCAGCAGCTACCAGACAGGAAACTACGAGCAGTACTTC. It yields the protein CASSYQTGNYEQYF. Full variable domain (rest looked up from reference TRBV5-1 and TRBJ2-7): KAGVTQTPRYLIKTRGQQVTLSCSPISGHRSVSWYQQTPGQGLQFLFEYFSETQRNKGNFPGRFSGRQFSNSRSEMNVSTLELGDSALYLCASSYQTGNYEQYFGPGTRLTVT.

There are many counts of this clonotype. The gene calls are TRBV20-1 and TRBJ2-1; the D is unclear. The CDR3 has 12 amino acids. V was cut by 4 bases and J by 13 bases, with 17 bases left in between. The germline V gene has CDR1 DFQATT and CDR2 SNEGSKA (reference sequence). CDR3 residues: CSATRTSVNQFF. In DNA, the CDR3 is TGCAGTGCTACGCGGACCTCCGTAAACCAGTTCTTC.